This T cell receptor (beta chain) was captured in a study of blood T cell repertoires in COVID-19. Background on the study: The United States, Italy and Spain provided the acute and convalescent COVID-19 samples. T cells, B-cell-depleted T cells, or PBMCs provided the cDNA or gDNA that served as material.

This CDR3 has 13 residues. The germline V gene has CDR1 SNHLY and CDR2 FYNNEI. Germline trimming cut 6 bases from V and 5 bases from J; bases unmatched to any gene: 4. Authors' methods: Reference gene primer amplification in the assay estimated nucleated cell counts. Here immunoSEQ multiplex PCR was the method, and the copy in TCRdb shows in-frame clones only, minus some. That table supplies the V and J calls and clone size; D and trimming were determined from the DNA. This sample carries approximately 20,000 clones, 70% to 85% of them seen once, and the ten largest clones take around 5.6%. Material: peripheral blood. V and J are TRBV2 and TRBJ1-2; 9 positions agree with TRBD1. This receptor was obtained from a human donor in a cohort sampled during active COVID-19. The CDR3 protein is CASSIDRGYGYTF. For the CDR3, the DNA is TGTGCCAGCAGCATAGACAGGGGGTATGGCTACACCTTC.